This T cell receptor beta chain was obtained from a study of tumor and adjacent non-tumor tissue in lung cancer. Study as a whole: Aged about 30 to 76 years, patients included about 11 men and about 5 women with stage I to III disease. Each sample yielded approximately 4 million productive TCRbeta reads on average.

This sample's RNA came from whole unsorted tissue. This non-tumor lung sample came from over 3 cm beyond the tumor edge. A note on this clonotype: Its cognate antigen is unknown.

The V gene's germline CDR1 is DFQATT and CDR2 SNEGSKA (reference sequence). The CDR3 runs to 15 residues. V gave up 7 bases and J gave up 3 bases, with 18 bases separating them. Findings and limits, study-wide: Top 100 clones took a larger repertoire share in normal lung. Significantly higher TCR diversity was found in tumor than normal lung.

A modified ARM-PCR protocol with three rounds of nested PCR amplified TCRbeta. From the multiplex PCR reads, TCRdb called clonotypes with MiXCR, one entry per CDR3 protein. The sample carries tens of thousands of distinct CDR3 sequences, around 70% recorded once. The J gene is TRBJ1-4, the V gene TRBV20-1; D is uncertain. The specimen sequenced was distant non-tumor lung tissue. This receptor was identified in a woman in her fifties or sixties with non-small cell lung cancer. The CDR3 region has the DNA TGCAGTGTTCCACCAGGTCACGGGGCTAATGAAAAACTGTTTTTT. This gives the protein CSVPPGHGANEKLFF.